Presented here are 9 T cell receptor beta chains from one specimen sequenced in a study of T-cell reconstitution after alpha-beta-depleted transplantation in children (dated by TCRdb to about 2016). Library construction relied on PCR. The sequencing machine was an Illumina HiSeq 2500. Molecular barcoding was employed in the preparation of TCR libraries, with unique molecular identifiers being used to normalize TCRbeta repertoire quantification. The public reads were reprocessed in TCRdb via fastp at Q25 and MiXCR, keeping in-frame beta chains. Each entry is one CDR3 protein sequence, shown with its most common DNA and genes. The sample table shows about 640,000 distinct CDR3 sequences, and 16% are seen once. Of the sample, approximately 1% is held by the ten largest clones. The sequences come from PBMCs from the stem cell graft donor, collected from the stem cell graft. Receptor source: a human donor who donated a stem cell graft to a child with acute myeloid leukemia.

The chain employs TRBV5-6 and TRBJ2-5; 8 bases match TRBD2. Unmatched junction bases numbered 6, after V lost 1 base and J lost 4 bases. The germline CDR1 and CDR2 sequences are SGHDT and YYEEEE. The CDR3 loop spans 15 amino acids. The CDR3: CASSLLGLEGETQYF. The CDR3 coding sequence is TGTGCCAGCAGCTTGTTGGGACTAGAAGGAGAGACCCAGTACTTC.

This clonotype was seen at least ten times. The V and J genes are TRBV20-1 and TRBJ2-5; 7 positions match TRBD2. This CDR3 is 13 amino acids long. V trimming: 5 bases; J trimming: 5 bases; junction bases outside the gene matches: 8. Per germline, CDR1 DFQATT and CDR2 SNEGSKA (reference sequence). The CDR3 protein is CSALGGGGETQYF. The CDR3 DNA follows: TGCAGTGCTCTGGGGGGGGGTGGGGAGACCCAGTACTTC.

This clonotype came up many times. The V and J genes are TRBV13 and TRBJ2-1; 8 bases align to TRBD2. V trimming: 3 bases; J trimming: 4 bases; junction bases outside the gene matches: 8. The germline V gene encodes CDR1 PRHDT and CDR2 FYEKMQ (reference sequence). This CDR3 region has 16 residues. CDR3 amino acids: CASSLIAGGLYNEQFF. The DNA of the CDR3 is TGTGCCAGCAGCTTGATTGCGGGGGGCCTTTACAATGAGCAGTTCTTC.

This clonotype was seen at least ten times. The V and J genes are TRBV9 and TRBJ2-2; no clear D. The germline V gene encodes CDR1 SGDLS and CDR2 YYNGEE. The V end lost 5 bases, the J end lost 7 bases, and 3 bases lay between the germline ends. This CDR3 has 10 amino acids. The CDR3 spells CASSGGELFF. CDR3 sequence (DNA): TGTGCCAGCAGTGGCGGGGAGCTGTTTTTT.

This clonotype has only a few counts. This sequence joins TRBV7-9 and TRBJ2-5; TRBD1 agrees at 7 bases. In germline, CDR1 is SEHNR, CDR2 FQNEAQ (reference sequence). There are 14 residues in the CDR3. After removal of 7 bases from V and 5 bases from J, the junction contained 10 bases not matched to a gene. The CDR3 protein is CASTPQGMRETQYF. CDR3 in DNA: TGTGCCAGCACTCCACAGGGGATGAGGGAGACCCAGTACTTC. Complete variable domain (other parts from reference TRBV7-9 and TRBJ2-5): DTGVSQNPRHKITKRGQNVTFRCDPISEHNRLYWYRQTLGQGPEFLTYFQNEAQLEKSRLLSDRFSAERPKGSFSTLEIQRTEQGDSAMYLCASTPQGMRETQYFGPGTRLLVL.

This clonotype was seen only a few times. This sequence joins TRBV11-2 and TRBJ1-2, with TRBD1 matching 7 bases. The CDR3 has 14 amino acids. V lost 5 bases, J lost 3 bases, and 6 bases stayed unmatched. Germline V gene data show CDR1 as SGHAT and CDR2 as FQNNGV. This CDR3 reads CASSENTGDYGYTF. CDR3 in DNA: TGTGCCAGCAGCGAAAACACAGGGGACTATGGCTACACCTTC.

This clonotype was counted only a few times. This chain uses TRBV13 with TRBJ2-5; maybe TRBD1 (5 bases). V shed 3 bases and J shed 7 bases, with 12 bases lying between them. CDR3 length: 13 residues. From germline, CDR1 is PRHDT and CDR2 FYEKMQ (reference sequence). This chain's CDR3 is CASSLARGATQYF. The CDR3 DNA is TGTGCCAGCAGCTTGGCTAGGGGTGCGACCCAGTACTTC.

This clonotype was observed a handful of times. CDR3 sequence (DNA): TGCAGTGCTAGAGATCCGCGACCAGATGAGACCCAGTACTTC. Its translation is CSARDPRPDETQYF. The rearrangement joins TRBV20-1 to TRBJ2-5; unclear D gene. The CDR3 loop spans 14 amino acids. With 0 bases removed from V and 5 bases from J, the gap between germline ends came to 13 bases. The V gene's germline CDR1 is DFQATT and CDR2 SNEGSKA (reference sequence).

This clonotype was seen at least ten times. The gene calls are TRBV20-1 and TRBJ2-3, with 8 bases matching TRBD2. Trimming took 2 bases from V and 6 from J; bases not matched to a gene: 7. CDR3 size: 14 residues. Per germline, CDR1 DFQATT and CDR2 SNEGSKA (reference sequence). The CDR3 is CSARRAAGEDTQYF. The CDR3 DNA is TGCAGTGCTAGACGAGCAGCGGGGGAGGATACGCAGTATTTT.